This T cell receptor beta chain was sequenced in a study of identical twins. This clonotype was recorded at least ten times. V was clipped by 10 bases and J by 5 bases, with 14 bases between them. The CDR3 length is 13 residues. Germline loops: CDR1 SNHLY, CDR2 FYNNEI. In TCRdb, the 5' RACE reads were re-called with MiXCR into one record per CDR3 protein. This sample carries approximately 300,000 distinct CDR3 sequences, around 9.7% of them seen once, and the ten largest clones take around 7.1%. In addition, the sample was reused for a study of yellow fever vaccine responses in identical twins.

The chain recombines TRBV2 with TRBJ2-2; possibly TRBD1 for D (6 bases). This TCR derives from a woman aged 18-29 years in good health. Material: CD8+ T cells sorted from blood. The CDR3 loop reads CATPWGQTGELFF. The CDR3 DNA reads as TGTGCCACCCCTTGGGGGCAGACCGGGGAGCTGTTTTTT.